This entry is about one T cell receptor (beta chain). Its antigen is undetermined. This entry is derived from a study of human T cells and chemical hapten exposure. Study-wide results and limits: Having alopecia, the donors may differ immunologically from healthy people.

V dropped 0 bases and J dropped 5 bases, with 10 bases sitting between them. The CDR3 loop spans 14 amino acids. The germline CDR1 and CDR2 sequences are MGHRA and YSYEKL. MiXCR, applied by TCRdb to the RACE reads, yields one record per CDR3 protein. This sample yields roughly 180,000 distinct CDR3 sequences, of which roughly 15% are seen a single time; 1.7% belongs to the top ten. Time point of the sample: patch test 1, 2 weeks after DPC sensitization. Treatment defined: therapeutic diphenylcyclopropenone sensitization with weekly scalp DPC. The material was whole blood, obtained in connection with sensitization to the hapten diphenylcyclopropenone (DPC). This clonotype originated in a woman aged 25 to 39 with alopecia areata. Some clones in this sample may be carry-over from other donors' samples. The rearrangement links TRBV4-1 to TRBJ1-1; tentatively, D is TRBD1 (6 bases). CDR3 in amino acids: CASSQEQGPTEAFF. DNA for the CDR3: TGCGCCAGCAGCCAAGAGCAGGGGCCAACTGAAGCTTTCTTT.